The 25 T cell receptor beta chains in this list originate from one sample, sequenced in a study of post-analysis software for immune sequencing data. The antigens for these receptors are not known. Whole-study results and caveats: Controls had lower frequencies than patients of four or five TRBV segments, which included TRBV5-6, TRBV5-1 and TRBV20-1.

Unique-molecular-identifier-tagged TCR beta cDNA libraries were used. MiXCR, applied by TCRdb to the PCR reads, yields one record per CDR3 protein. The sample lists around 710,000 distinct CDR3 sequences; about 43% were seen once. The material sequenced was blood. These receptors were taken from a girl under 18 with multiple sclerosis.

This chain connects TRBV25-1 to TRBJ2-1; 12 nucleotides line up with TRBD2. The germline gives CDR1 MGHDK, CDR2 SYGVNS. V was pared by 7 bases and J by 15 bases, with 10 bases of the junction left unmatched. The CDR3 runs 13 residues. The CDR3 bases are TGTGCCAGCACGGCTAGCGGGAGGGAGGTACCGTTCTTC. It is translated as CASTASGREVPFF.

This chain joins TRBV5-1 and TRBJ2-3; D is unclear. Trimming removed 4 bases from V and 0 bases from J, with 9 bases in between. Germline lookup yields CDR1 SGHRS and CDR2 YFSETQ. There are 14 residues in the CDR3. The CDR3: CASSPDASTDTQYF. In DNA, the CDR3 is TGCGCCAGCAGCCCGGACGCCAGCACAGATACGCAGTATTTT.

This clonotype was recorded a few times. V usage is TRBV6-5 and J usage is TRBJ2-1, with D uncertain. The germline V and J ends were trimmed by 0 bases and 10 bases, with 13 bases remaining between them. Germline lookup yields CDR1 MNHEY and CDR2 SVGAGI. The CDR3 spans 14 residues. The CDR3 DNA follows: TGTGCCAGCAGTTACTCAGATGGACGGGCAGAGCAGTTCTTC. Translated, it gives CASSYSDGRAEQFF.

This clonotype was found once. The germline gene is not matched at one end of the junction; a read error may be the cause. The gene calls are TRBV7-8 and TRBJ2-3; D call uncertain. The length of the CDR3 is 16 residues. Germline-derived CDR1 and CDR2 are SGHVS and FQNEAQ. CDR3 loop: CASSVAAWASTDTQYF. Written as DNA, the CDR3 is TGTGCCAGCAGCGTAGCCGCCTGGGCTAGCACAGATACGCAGTATTTT.

This clonotype occurred a few times. This chain uses TRBV29-1 with TRBJ2-7, with no clear D. Trimming shortened V by 3 bases and J by 2 bases, and 11 bases separated the two germline ends. The germline V gene encodes CDR1 SQVTM and CDR2 ANQGSEA. The CDR3 has 13 residues. The DNA of the CDR3 is TGCAGCGTTGAGCACCCGAGTACCTACGAGCAGTACTTC. This sequence encodes CSVEHPSTYEQYF.

Worth noting for this clonotype: A junction end diverges from the germline sequence, so it may reflect a read error. The chain recombines TRBV10-3 with TRBJ2-1, with 8 bases matching TRBD1. The CDR3 contains 13 residues. Germline V CDR1 and CDR2: ENHRY, SYGVKD. The CDR3 loop reads CAISPDRGGEQFF. As DNA, the CDR3 is TGCGCCATCAGCCCTGACAGGGGCGGTGAGCAGTTCTTC.

The chain links TRBV7-2 to TRBJ2-7, with D perhaps TRBD1 (5 bases). The CDR3 loop spans 15 amino acids. Germline V gives CDR1 SGHTA, CDR2 FQGNSA. Trimming pared 4 bases from V and 6 bases from J, leaving 19 bases between. The CDR3 nucleotides read TGTGCCAGCAGCTCCCGGGCAGGGTCTCCCTGCGAGCAGTACTTC. Translating gives CASSSRAGSPCEQYF.

CDR3 in amino acids: CASSHGTGGRAFF. The CDR3 DNA is TGTGCCAGCAGCCATGGGACAGGCGGGCGAGCTTTCTTT. The rearrangement links TRBV3-1 to TRBJ1-1; 8 nucleotides match TRBD1. Germline-derived CDR1 and CDR2 are LGHDT and YNNKEL (reference sequence). This CDR3 has 13 amino acids. Losses at the gene ends were 3 bases for V and 10 bases for J; bases not matched to a gene: 7.

The chain joins TRBV6-1 to TRBJ2-1; 7 bases are a match to TRBD1. Germline assignment: CDR1 MNHNS and CDR2 SASEGT. Unmatched junction bases numbered 8, after V lost 7 bases and J lost 2 bases. The CDR3 totals 15 residues. CDR3 sequence: CASTRTGDPYNEQFF. The DNA for the CDR3 is TGTGCCAGCACCCGAACAGGGGACCCCTACAATGAGCAGTTCTTC.

This clonotype was seen more than once but under ten times. The chain carries TRBV7-2 and TRBJ2-1, with 8 bases fitting TRBD2. V lost 5 bases, J lost 7 bases, and 7 bases stayed unmatched. Germline values: CDR1 SGHTA, CDR2 FQGNSA. The CDR3 sequence is 14 residues long. The CDR3 coding sequence is TGTGCCAGCAGCCGGACTAGCCCGGGGAATGAGCAGTTCTTC. Translating gives CASSRTSPGNEQFF.

This clonotype was seen a handful of times. The chain joins TRBV7-8 to TRBJ2-7, with D perhaps TRBD1 (6 bases). This CDR3 contains 17 residues. Germline V gene lookup returns CDR1 SGHVS and CDR2 FQNEAQ. V was clipped by 5 bases and J by 3 bases, with 23 bases between them. CDR3 amino acids: CASSPVGVWQGNYEQYF. DNA for the CDR3: TGTGCCAGCAGCCCCGTGGGAGTGTGGCAGGGGAACTACGAGCAGTACTTC. Full variable domain (missing parts from reference TRBV7-8 and TRBJ2-7): GAGVSQSPRYKVAKRGQDVALRCDPISGHVSLFWYQQALGQGPEFLTYFQNEAQLDKSGLPSDRFFAERPEGSVSTLKIQRTQQEDSAVYLCASSPVGVWQGNYEQYFGPGTRLTVT.

The V and J genes are TRBV5-1 and TRBJ1-2; 7 positions agree with TRBD1. The germline V gene encodes CDR1 SGHRS and CDR2 YFSETQ. The V segment lost 7 bases and the J segment 7 bases; nucleotides outside the gene matches: 16. CDR3 size: 15 residues. The CDR3 loop reads CASGLRQGDVSGYTF. The CDR3 coding sequence is TGCGCCAGCGGTTTACGACAGGGTGATGTTAGTGGCTACACCTTC.

This clonotype was seen more than once but under ten times. The chain carries TRBV12-3 or TRBV12-4 and TRBJ2-5, with TRBD1 matching 7 bases. Germline trimming cut 6 bases from V and 10 bases from J; bases unmatched to any gene: 8. This CDR3 contains 12 residues. The CDR3, as DNA: TGTGCCAGCAGGGGGCCGGGACAGTTCCAGTACTTC. This sequence encodes CASRGPGQFQYF.

This clonotype was seen a few times. The chain joins TRBV9 to TRBJ2-7; D might be TRBD1 or TRBD2, each matching 5 bases. Per germline, CDR1 SGDLS and CDR2 YYNGEE. This CDR3 has 14 amino acids. The V and J ends lost 0 bases and 3 bases respectively, with 10 bases between them. CDR3 amino acids: CASSVDLGDYEQYF. The CDR3 DNA sequence: TGTGCCAGCAGCGTAGATCTGGGGGACTACGAGCAGTACTTC.

This clonotype has a handful of counts. The chain employs TRBV6-2 or TRBV6-3 and TRBJ1-1, with D perhaps matching TRBD1 (5 bases). Germline CDR1 reads MNHEY; CDR2 reads SVGEGT. V gave up 5 bases and J gave up 0 bases, with 13 bases separating them. This CDR3 has 15 amino acids. The CDR3: CASSRSTGVNTEAFF. The CDR3 DNA reads TGTGCCAGCAGTCGTTCCACGGGGGTGAACACTGAAGCTTTCTTT.

The chain joins TRBV27 to TRBJ2-7; D is unresolved. The V and J ends lost 6 bases and 3 bases respectively, with 9 bases between them. The CDR3 has 12 residues. The germline CDR1 and CDR2 sequences are MNHEY and SMNVEV (reference sequence). CDR3 in amino acids: CASRRSDYEQYF. CDR3 in DNA: TGTGCCAGCAGACGTTCAGACTACGAGCAGTACTTC.

V and J are TRBV6-2 or TRBV6-3 and TRBJ2-3; TRBD2 matches at 9 bases. Germline CDR1 MNHEY, CDR2 SVGEGT. The length of the CDR3 is 15 residues. Germline trimming cut 4 bases from V and 6 bases from J; bases unmatched to any gene: 8. CDR3 in DNA: TGTGCCAGCAGTTTAAGAGCGGGAGGTAGGGATACGCAGTATTTT. It yields the protein CASSLRAGGRDTQYF.

This clonotype was counted a few times. This rearrangement joins TRBV29-1 to TRBJ1-1; possible D gene TRBD1, 6 bases. The CDR3 is made up of 13 amino acids. CDR1 is SQVTM and CDR2 is ANQGSEA in the germline V gene. V gave up 8 bases and J gave up 2 bases, with 15 bases separating them. The CDR3 here is CSSREGGNTEAFF. CDR3 nucleotides: TGCAGCTCCCGGGAGGGGGGAAACACTGAAGCTTTCTTT. Looking up the rest from reference TRBV29-1 and TRBJ1-1 gives the full variable domain: SAVISQKPSRDICQRGTSLTIQCQVDSQVTMMFWYRQQPGQSLTLIATANQGSEATYESGFVIDKFPISRPNLTFSTLTVSNMSPEDSSIYLCSSREGGNTEAFFGQGTRLTVV.

This chain links TRBV7-3 with TRBJ1-1; D is undetermined. The V and J ends lost 3 bases and 5 bases respectively, with 10 bases between them. The germline V gene has CDR1 SGHTA and CDR2 FQGTGA. The CDR3 is 13 amino acids. Written as DNA, the CDR3 is TGTGCCAGCAGCTTGACGGCCGAAACTGAAGCTTTCTTT. Amino acids: CASSLTAETEAFF.

This rearrangement joins TRBV6-1 to TRBJ2-7, with 8 bases matching TRBD2. The germline gives CDR1 MNHNS, CDR2 SASEGT. This CDR3 comprises 14 residues. The J segment lost 4 bases and the V segment lost 3 bases, leaving 5 bases of the junction unmatched. In nucleotides, the CDR3 is TGTGCCAGCAGTGACAGCGGGAGTGGGTACGAGCAGTACTTC. Protein sequence: CASSDSGSGYEQYF.

This clonotype was seen a handful of times. CDR3 sequence (DNA): TGTGCCAGCAGTTTGCGGACAGGGGTCACAGATACGCAGTATTTT. Amino acids: CASSLRTGVTDTQYF. V is TRBV12-3 or TRBV12-4 and J is TRBJ2-3; 9 positions match TRBD1. CDR3 length equals 15 residues. V was pared by 3 bases and J by 2 bases, with 3 bases of the junction left unmatched.

This clonotype has more than one count but fewer than ten. The rearrangement uses TRBV6-6 and TRBJ1-2; 8 bases align to TRBD1. The CDR3 is made up of 16 amino acids. The V gene's germline CDR1 is MNHNY and CDR2 SVGAGI (reference sequence). After removal of 6 bases from V and 4 bases from J, the junction contained 13 bases not matched to a gene. The CDR3 DNA reads TGTGCCAGCAGCCCTACGGACAGGGTCAAGGGCTATGGCTACACCTTC. This codes for CASSPTDRVKGYGYTF.

This clonotype was detected only a few times. The CDR3: CASSYSIDTQYF. Here the CDR3 DNA reads TGTGCCAGCAGTTACTCGATAGATACGCAGTATTTT. The chain is built from TRBV6-2 or TRBV6-3 and TRBJ2-3; no reliable D call. The CDR3 length is 12 residues. The V end was cut by 0 bases, the J end by 5 bases, with 3 bases between. Germline CDR1 MNHEY, CDR2 SVGEGT.

The chain carries TRBV20-1 and TRBJ2-1; TRBD2 aligns across 7 bases. The V gene's germline CDR1 is DFQATT and CDR2 SNEGSKA (reference sequence). J was trimmed by 0 bases and V by 6 bases; bases with no gene match: 5. The CDR3 covers 14 residues. The CDR3 DNA is TGCAGTGCCCTCGGGGGGAGCTCCTACAATGAGCAGTTCTTC. Amino acids: CSALGGSSYNEQFF.

The J gene is TRBJ2-3, the V gene TRBV7-3; D is perhaps TRBD2 (5 bases). Looked up from germline, CDR1 is SGHTA and CDR2 is FQGTGA. The CDR3 loop spans 15 amino acids. The V end lost 1 base, the J end lost 1 base, and 9 bases lay between the germline ends. CDR3 nucleotide sequence: TGTGCCAGCAGCTTAAAGGCGGGCGGCACAGATACGCAGTATTTT. Its translation: CASSLKAGGTDTQYF.